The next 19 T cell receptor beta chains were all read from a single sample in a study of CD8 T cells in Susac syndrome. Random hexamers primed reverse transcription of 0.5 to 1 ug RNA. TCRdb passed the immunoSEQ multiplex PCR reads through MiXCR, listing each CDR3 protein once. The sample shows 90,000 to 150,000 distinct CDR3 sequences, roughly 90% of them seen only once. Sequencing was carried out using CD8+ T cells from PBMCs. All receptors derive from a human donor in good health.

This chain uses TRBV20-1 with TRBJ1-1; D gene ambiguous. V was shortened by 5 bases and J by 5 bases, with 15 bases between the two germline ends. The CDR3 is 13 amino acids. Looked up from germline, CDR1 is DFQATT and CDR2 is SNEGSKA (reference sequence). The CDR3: CSASKDGTTEAFF. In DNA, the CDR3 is TGCAGTGCTTCCAAGGACGGAACGACTGAAGCTTTCTTT.

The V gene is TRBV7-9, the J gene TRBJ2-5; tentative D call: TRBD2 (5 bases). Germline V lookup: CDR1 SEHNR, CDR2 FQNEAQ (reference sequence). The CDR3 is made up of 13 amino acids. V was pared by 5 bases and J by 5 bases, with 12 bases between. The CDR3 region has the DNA TGTGCCAGCAGCAACGGGGTGCTGGAGACCCAGTACTTC. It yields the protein CASSNGVLETQYF.

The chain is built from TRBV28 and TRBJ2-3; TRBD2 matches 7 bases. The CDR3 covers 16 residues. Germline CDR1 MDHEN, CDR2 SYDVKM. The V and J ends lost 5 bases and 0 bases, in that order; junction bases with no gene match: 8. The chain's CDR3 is CASSIPGRHSTDTQYF. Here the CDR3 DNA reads TGTGCCAGCAGTATACCCGGGAGGCACAGCACAGATACGCAGTATTTT.

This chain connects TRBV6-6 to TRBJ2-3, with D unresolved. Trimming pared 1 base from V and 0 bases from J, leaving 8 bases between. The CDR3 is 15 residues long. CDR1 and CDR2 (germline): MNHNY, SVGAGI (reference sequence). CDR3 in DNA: TGTGCCAGCAGTTACTTCGAGCCAAGCACAGATACGCAGTATTTT. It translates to CASSYFEPSTDTQYF.

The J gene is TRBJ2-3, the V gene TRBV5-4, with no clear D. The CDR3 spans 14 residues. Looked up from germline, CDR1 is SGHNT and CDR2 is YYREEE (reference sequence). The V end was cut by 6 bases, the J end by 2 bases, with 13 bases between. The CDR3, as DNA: TGTGCCAGCACCCGGAGAGGTAACACAGATACGCAGTATTTT. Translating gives CASTRRGNTDTQYF.

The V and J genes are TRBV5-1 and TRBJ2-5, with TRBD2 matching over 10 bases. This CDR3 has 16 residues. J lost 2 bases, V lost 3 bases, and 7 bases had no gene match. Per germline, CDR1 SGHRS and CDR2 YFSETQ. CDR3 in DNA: TGCGCCAGCAGCTATGGGGGACTAGCGCTACAAGAGACCCAGTACTTC. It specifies CASSYGGLALQETQYF. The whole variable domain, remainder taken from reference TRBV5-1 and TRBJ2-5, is KAGVTQTPRYLIKTRGQQVTLSCSPISGHRSVSWYQQTPGQGLQFLFEYFSETQRNKGNFPGRFSGRQFSNSRSEMNVSTLELGDSALYLCASSYGGLALQETQYFGPGTRLLVL.

CDR3 sequence reads: CSARIAGVEETQYF. As DNA, the CDR3 is TGCAGTGCTAGAATAGCGGGGGTTGAAGAGACCCAGTACTTC. This chain links TRBV20-1 with TRBJ2-5; 9 bases map to TRBD2. Per germline, CDR1 DFQATT and CDR2 SNEGSKA (reference sequence). The V segment lost 2 bases and the J segment 3 bases; nucleotides outside the gene matches: 4. The CDR3 is 14 residues long.

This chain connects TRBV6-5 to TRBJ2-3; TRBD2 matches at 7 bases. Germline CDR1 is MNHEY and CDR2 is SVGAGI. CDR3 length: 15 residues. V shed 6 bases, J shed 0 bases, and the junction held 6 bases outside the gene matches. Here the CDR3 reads CASRYGRTSTDTQYF. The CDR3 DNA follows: TGTGCCAGCAGATACGGGAGGACAAGCACAGATACGCAGTATTTT.

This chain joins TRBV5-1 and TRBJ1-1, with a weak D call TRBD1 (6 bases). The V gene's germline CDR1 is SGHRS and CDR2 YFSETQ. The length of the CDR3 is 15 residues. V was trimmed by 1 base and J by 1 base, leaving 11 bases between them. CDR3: CASSLRGTANTEAFF. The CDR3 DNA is TGCGCCAGCAGCTTGAGGGGGACGGCGAACACTGAAGCTTTCTTT.

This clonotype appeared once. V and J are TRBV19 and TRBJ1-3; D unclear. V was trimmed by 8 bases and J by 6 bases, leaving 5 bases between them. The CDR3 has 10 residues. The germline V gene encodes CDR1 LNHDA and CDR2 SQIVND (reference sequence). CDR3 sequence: CASGSNTIYF. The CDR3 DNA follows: TGTGCCAGTGGCTCAAACACCATATATTTT.

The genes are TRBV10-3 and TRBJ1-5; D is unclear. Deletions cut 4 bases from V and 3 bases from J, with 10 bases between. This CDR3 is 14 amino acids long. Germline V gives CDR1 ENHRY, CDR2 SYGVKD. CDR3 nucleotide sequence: TGTGCCATCAGTGGGGATGGGTACAATCAGCCCCAGCATTTT. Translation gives CAISGDGYNQPQHF.

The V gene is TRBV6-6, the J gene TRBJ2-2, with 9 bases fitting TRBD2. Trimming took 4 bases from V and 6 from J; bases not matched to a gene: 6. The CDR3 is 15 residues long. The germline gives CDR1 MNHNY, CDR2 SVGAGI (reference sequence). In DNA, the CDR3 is TGTGCCAGCAGTTTTCTAGCGGGGTCTGCCGGGGAGCTGTTTTTT. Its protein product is CASSFLAGSAGELFF.

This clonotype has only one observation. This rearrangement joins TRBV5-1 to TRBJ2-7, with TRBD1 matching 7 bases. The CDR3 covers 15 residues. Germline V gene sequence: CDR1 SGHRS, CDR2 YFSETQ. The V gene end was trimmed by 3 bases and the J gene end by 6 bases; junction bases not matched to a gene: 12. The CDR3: CASSSLTGQGTEQYF. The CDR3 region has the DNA TGCGCCAGCAGCTCCTTGACAGGGCAGGGTACCGAGCAGTACTTC.

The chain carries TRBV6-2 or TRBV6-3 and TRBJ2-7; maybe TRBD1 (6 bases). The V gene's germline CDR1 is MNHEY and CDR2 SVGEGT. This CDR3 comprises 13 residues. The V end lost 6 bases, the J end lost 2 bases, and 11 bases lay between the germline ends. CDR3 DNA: TGTGCCAGCAGCACGGGACAAACCTACGAGCAGTACTTC. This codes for CASSTGQTYEQYF.

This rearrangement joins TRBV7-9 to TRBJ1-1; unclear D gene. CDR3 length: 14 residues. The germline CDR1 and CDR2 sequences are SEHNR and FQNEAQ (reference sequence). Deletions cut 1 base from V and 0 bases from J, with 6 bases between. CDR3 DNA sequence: TGTGCCAGCAGCTTAGTCGCTATGAACACTGAAGCTTTCTTT. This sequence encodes CASSLVAMNTEAFF.

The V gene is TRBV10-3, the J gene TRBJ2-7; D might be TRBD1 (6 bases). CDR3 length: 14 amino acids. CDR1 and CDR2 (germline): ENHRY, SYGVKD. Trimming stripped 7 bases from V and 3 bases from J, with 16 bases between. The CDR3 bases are TGTGCCATCACCGAATCCAGGGGAAACTACGAGCAGTACTTC. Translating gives CAITESRGNYEQYF.

In DNA form, the CDR3 reads TGCGCCAGCAGCTCCGGACTAGCGGGGGGTTACAATGAGCAGTTCTTC. Protein product: CASSSGLAGGYNEQFF. The chain uses TRBV5-1 and TRBJ2-1; 14 bases line up with TRBD2. Germline loops: CDR1 SGHRS, CDR2 YFSETQ. V was pared by 3 bases and J by 4 bases, with 3 bases of the junction left unmatched. The CDR3 sequence is 16 residues long.

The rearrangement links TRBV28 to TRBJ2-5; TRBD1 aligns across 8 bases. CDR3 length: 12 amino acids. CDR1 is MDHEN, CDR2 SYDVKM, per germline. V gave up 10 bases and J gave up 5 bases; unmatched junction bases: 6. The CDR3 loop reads CAIDRGPETQYF. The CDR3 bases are TGTGCCATTGACAGGGGCCCGGAGACCCAGTACTTC.

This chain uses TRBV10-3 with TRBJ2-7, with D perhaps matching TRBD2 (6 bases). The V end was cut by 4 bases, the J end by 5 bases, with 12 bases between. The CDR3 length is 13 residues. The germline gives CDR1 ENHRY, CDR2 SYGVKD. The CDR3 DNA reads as TGTGCCATCAGTGCCAGCCGCGGGGACGAGCAGTACTTC. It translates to CAISASRGDEQYF.